Below, 10 T cell receptor beta chains from the same sample are listed, as sequenced in a study of memory CD4+ T cells and cytomegalovirus serostatus. The sort gate was single viable CD3+CD4+CD8-CD45RO+ cells for memory CD4+ T cells. Generated by immunoSEQ multiplex PCR, the TCRdb table keeps only in-frame clones and is missing some. This sample has about 82,000 clones, with more than 70% found just once. Material for sequencing was memory CD4+ T cells from blood. The origin of the receptors is an adult in good health and CMV-seronegative.

The chain carries TRBV19 and TRBJ2-2, with D possibly matching TRBD2 (7 bases). The CDR3 contains 15 residues. V lost 7 bases, J lost 5 bases, and 17 bases lay in between. CDR1 and CDR2 from the germline V gene are LNHDA and SQIVND (reference sequence). Here the CDR3 DNA reads TGTGCCAGTACCTCCGCGGGGGCGTGGACCGGGGAGCTGTTTTTT. This gives the protein CASTSAGAWTGELFF.

This CDR3 reads CASSEAGRPSTDTQYF. CDR3 nucleotides: TGTGCCAGCAGTGAAGCTGGCAGGCCTAGCACAGATACGCAGTATTTT. The chain is built from TRBV6-1 and TRBJ2-3; D remains ambiguous. Trimming shortened V by 0 bases and J by 0 bases, and 10 bases separated the two germline ends. The CDR3 consists of 16 residues. Germline-derived CDR1 and CDR2 are MNHNS and SASEGT.

The genes are TRBV4-2 and TRBJ2-7; tentatively, D is TRBD1 (5 bases). Trimming took 1 base from V and 1 from J, leaving 11 bases between them. The CDR3 is made up of 15 amino acids. Germline V gene data show CDR1 as LGHNA and CDR2 as YNFKEQ. The CDR3 sequence is CASSQGFRVSYEQYF. The CDR3 DNA reads TGTGCCAGCAGCCAAGGGTTCAGGGTTTCCTACGAGCAGTACTTC.

This chain joins TRBV7-2 and TRBJ1-2; D possibly corresponds to TRBD1 (6 bases). V dropped 5 bases and J dropped 4 bases, with 14 bases sitting between them. The germline V gene has CDR1 SGHTA and CDR2 FQGNSA. There are 14 residues in the CDR3. CDR3: CASSPPGEGYGYTF. DNA for the CDR3: TGTGCCAGCAGCCCACCAGGGGAGGGCTATGGCTACACCTTC. Complete variable domain (other parts from reference TRBV7-2 and TRBJ1-2): GAGVSQSPSNKVTEKGKDVELRCDPISGHTALYWYRQSLGQGLEFLIYFQGNSAPDKSGLPSDRFSAERTGGSVSTLTIQRTQQEDSAVYLCASSPPGEGYGYTFGSGTRLTVV.

The rearrangement uses TRBV28 and TRBJ2-4; D not certain. Germline V gene lookup returns CDR1 MDHEN and CDR2 SYDVKM. V shed 3 bases and J shed 5 bases, with 8 bases lying between them. The CDR3 is 13 amino acids. The CDR3 is CASSLFQENIQYF. The DNA of the CDR3 is TGTGCCAGCAGTTTGTTTCAGGAAAACATTCAGTACTTC.

The chain has TRBV6-1 and TRBJ1-5, with D uncertain. Germline CDR1 and CDR2: MNHNS and SASEGT. This CDR3 has 15 residues. V was shortened by 8 bases and J by 2 bases, with 16 bases between the two germline ends. The CDR3 sequence is CASAGSLRGNQPQHF. CDR3 DNA: TGTGCCAGCGCGGGGAGTCTCCGGGGCAATCAGCCCCAGCATTTT.

The DNA of the CDR3 is TGTGCCAGCAGCCCGACAGCTACGATTAATTCACCCCTCCACTTT. Protein sequence: CASSPTATINSPLHF. The V call is TRBV7-9, the J call TRBJ1-6; TRBD1 is a possible D gene (5 bases). Trimming took 5 bases from V and 6 from J, leaving 14 bases between them. CDR3 length: 15 amino acids. Germline V gives CDR1 SEHNR, CDR2 FQNEAQ (reference sequence).

There are a few counts of this clone. CDR3 sequence (DNA): TGTGCCAGCAGCGTACTTACAGACGGAAACACCATATATTTT. Amino acids: CASSVLTDGNTIYF. The genes are TRBV9 and TRBJ1-3; the D is unclear. This CDR3 region has 14 residues. The germline V gene encodes CDR1 SGDLS and CDR2 YYNGEE. V dropped 1 base and J dropped 4 bases, with 9 bases sitting between them.

The chain carries TRBV11-2 and TRBJ2-6; 8 bases map to TRBD1. The germline V gene encodes CDR1 SGHAT and CDR2 FQNNGV. The CDR3 runs to 16 residues. The J segment lost 2 bases and the V segment lost 3 bases, leaving 3 bases of the junction unmatched. The chain's CDR3 is CASSFSGGTGANVLTF. The DNA of the CDR3 is TGTGCCAGCAGCTTTTCAGGGGGCACTGGGGCCAACGTCCTGACTTTC.

This clone was seen a handful of times. The gene calls are TRBV30 and TRBJ1-2, with D maybe TRBD1 (6 bases). Germline assignment: CDR1 GTSNPN and CDR2 SVGIG (reference sequence). Trimming took 4 bases from V and 4 from J, leaving 25 bases between them. This CDR3 is built from 17 residues. The CDR3, as DNA: TGTGCCTGGAAGGATCGGGGGGCAGGATCGAGGGGCTATGGCTACACCTTC. It is translated as CAWKDRGAGSRGYGYTF. Looking up the rest from reference TRBV30 and TRBJ1-2 gives the full variable domain: SQTIHQWPATLVQPVGSPLSLECTVEGTSNPNLYWYRQAAGRGLQLLFYSVGIGQISSEVPQNLSASRPQDRQFILSSKKLLLSDSGFYLCAWKDRGAGSRGYGYTFGSGTRLTVV.